This TCR beta chain stems from a study of monozygotic twins with inflammatory bowel disease. Study-level findings and limits: Support was lacking for any single strong IBD-associated signal or clonotype. Between concordant and discordant twins, repertoire similarity failed to differ, a result that limited power may explain.

Comments on this clonotype: Its antigen is currently unknown.

Generation of cDNA took place in eight separate reactions per sample. TCRdb reworked the 5' RACE reads into one entry per CDR3 protein, no DNA. The listing contains around 100,000 distinct CDR3 sequences. Per germline, CDR1 DFQATT and CDR2 SNEGSKA (reference sequence). CDR3 length: 16 residues. The sample consisted of blood. The source is a human donor with ulcerative colitis or Crohn's disease, or a healthy co-twin of an affected twin (not recorded which). The chain employs TRBV20-1 and TRBJ2-1; TCRdb outputs TRBD1, but without DNA this stays unchecked. CDR3 protein: CSACLQGAGRYNEQFF.